This T cell receptor (beta chain) was recorded in a study of Ad26.COV2.S vaccination and SARS-CoV-2 variants. As to treatment: 15 to 20 received Ad26.COV2.S at low or high dose, single or two shots; several received placebo; per-sample allocation not given. Sampling was performed 63 days after the first vaccine or placebo injection. Assay: immunoSEQ multiplex PCR; the TCRdb copy retains only in-frame clones and omits some. The table includes about 250,000 clones, roughly 89% detected once. The origin of this receptor is a person aged 18-65 years who received the Ad26.COV2.S COVID-19 vaccine or a placebo. The source was peripheral blood, collected in a trial of Ad26.COV2.S vaccine versus placebo.

In DNA, the CDR3 is TGTGCCAGCAGTGAGGGTGGAATGGGGGGGGAGACCCAGTACTTC. Its translation is CASSEGGMGGETQYF. This chain connects TRBV25-1 to TRBJ2-5; 7 bases fit TRBD2. Per the germline V gene, CDR1 is MGHDK and CDR2 is SYGVNS. Germline trimming cut 3 bases from V and 5 bases from J; bases unmatched to any gene: 9. The CDR3 sequence is 15 residues long.